These 28 T cell receptor beta chains were all obtained from the same sample, sequenced in a study of blood T cells in healthy people across ages. For the second PCR, which ran for roughly 6 to 11 cycles, a sample-barcoded 5' primer and a J-beta primer mix were used. TCRdb used MiXCR to reprocess the 5' RACE reads, holding one entry per CDR3 protein. This table has about 750,000 distinct CDR3 sequences, about 53% appearing once. The sequenced sample consisted of blood. These receptors came from a man older than 75 in good health.

The chain is built from TRBV20-1 and TRBJ2-5, with 10 bases fitting TRBD2. The V gene's germline CDR1 is DFQATT and CDR2 SNEGSKA (reference sequence). The CDR3 has 14 amino acids. V was clipped by 3 bases and J by 7 bases; unmatched bases: 8. Here the CDR3 DNA reads TGCAGTGCTAGCTTACTAGCGGGGCCTAGGACCCAGTACTTC. Protein: CSASLLAGPRTQYF.

The chain recombines TRBV18 with TRBJ2-6, with D possibly TRBD2 on 6 matching bases. V was shortened by 1 base and J by 2 bases, with 6 bases between the two germline ends. CDR1 and CDR2 (germline): KGHSH, LQKENI. The CDR3 loop spans 15 amino acids. For the CDR3, the DNA is TGTGCCAGCTCACCACGGAGGGCTGGGGCCAACGTCCTGACTTTC. Residues: CASSPRRAGANVLTF.

This clonotype showed up just a few times. The V gene is TRBV6-1, the J gene TRBJ2-3, with 12 bases aligning to TRBD2. J was trimmed by 6 bases and V by 2 bases; bases with no gene match: 3. The CDR3 runs to 15 residues. Germline V gives CDR1 MNHNS, CDR2 SASEGT. The CDR3 DNA reads as TGTGCCAGCAGTGAACCTAGCGGGAGGGCGGATACGCAGTATTTT. Amino acid sequence: CASSEPSGRADTQYF.

This clonotype has a handful of counts. The CDR3: CSARRSDRHEQYF. In DNA form, the CDR3 reads TGCAGTGCTAGGAGGTCCGACCGGCACGAGCAGTACTTC. This chain uses TRBV20-1 with TRBJ2-7; the D is unclear. The CDR3 extends over 13 amino acids. Germline V lookup: CDR1 DFQATT, CDR2 SNEGSKA (reference sequence). V lost 3 bases and J 5 bases, leaving 14 bases between the germline ends.

This clonotype was seen a few times. The chain recombines TRBV2 with TRBJ1-1; D unclear. The CDR3 spans 13 residues. Germline V CDR1 and CDR2: SNHLY, FYNNEI. V lost 10 bases, J lost 1 base, and 13 bases lay in between. The CDR3 protein is CATKRFENTEAFF. Here the CDR3 DNA reads TGTGCCACCAAGAGGTTCGAGAACACTGAAGCTTTCTTT.

The J gene is TRBJ2-7, the V gene TRBV5-5; 9 bases align to TRBD1. Trimming at V came to 5 bases and at J to 1 base, leaving 10 bases not matched to a gene. The length of the CDR3 is 16 residues. Germline assignment: CDR1 SGHKS and CDR2 YYEKEE (reference sequence). The CDR3 coding sequence is TGTGCCAGCAGGCGGCTACAGGGGGCAGCGTCCTACGAGCAGTACTTC. The encoded protein is CASRRLQGAASYEQYF.

This clonotype was seen a few times. This rearrangement joins TRBV29-1 to TRBJ2-7; 15 bases agree with TRBD2. CDR3 length: 14 amino acids. Germline CDR1 and CDR2: SQVTM and ANQGSEA. Trimming at V came to 2 bases and at J to 10 bases, leaving 6 bases not matched to a gene. CDR3 amino acids: CSVEPGLAGGTQYF. For the CDR3, the DNA is TGCAGCGTTGAACCGGGACTAGCGGGAGGTACCCAGTACTTC.

This chain joins TRBV7-9 and TRBJ1-2; TRBD1 aligns across 9 bases. The V and J ends lost 1 base and 7 bases, in that order; junction bases with no gene match: 4. Per germline, CDR1 SEHNR and CDR2 FQNEAQ (reference sequence). The CDR3 extends over 14 amino acids. This CDR3 reads CASSLVQGAGGYTF. The CDR3 region has the DNA TGTGCCAGCAGCTTAGTACAGGGGGCCGGTGGCTACACCTTC.

This clonotype was counted between two and nine times. The V gene is TRBV11-1, the J gene TRBJ2-1; D might be TRBD1 (6 bases). This CDR3 spans 14 amino acids. The V end lost 5 bases, the J end lost 8 bases, and 16 bases lay between the germline ends. CDR1 is SGHAT, CDR2 FQDESV, per germline (reference sequence). The CDR3 DNA follows: TGTGCCAGCAGCGTCTTCCCTGGGGGCGATGAGCAGTTCTTC. Residues: CASSVFPGGDEQFF.

The CDR3 bases are TGTGCCTGGAGTGTAGGATCGAACACTGAAGCTTTCTTT. Translation: CAWSVGSNTEAFF. The chain is built from TRBV30 and TRBJ1-1; no clear D gene. Trimming cost V 0 bases and J 1 base, with 6 bases left between them. The germline CDR1 and CDR2 sequences are GTSNPN and SVGIG (reference sequence). This CDR3 contains 13 residues.

On this clonotype itself: A read error may account for a junction end that differs from germline. The chain has TRBV7-9 and TRBJ2-5, with a tentative D call TRBD1 (6 bases). CDR1 is SEHNR, CDR2 FQNEAQ, per germline (reference sequence). The length of the CDR3 is 15 residues. The CDR3 reads CASGRDTWYQETQYF. The CDR3 DNA sequence: TGTGCCAGCGGCCGGGACACTTGGTACCAGGAGACCCAGTACTTC.

CDR3 protein: CASSLNVAAPYEQYF. The CDR3 DNA reads as TGTGCCAGCAGTTTGAACGTAGCGGCCCCCTACGAGCAGTACTTC. This sequence joins TRBV28 and TRBJ2-7, with D perhaps TRBD2 (6 bases). CDR1 and CDR2 from the germline V gene are MDHEN and SYDVKM. The CDR3 spans 15 residues. V was cut by 3 bases and J by 2 bases, with 14 bases left in between.

This clonotype has a single count. The chain links TRBV12-3 or TRBV12-4 to TRBJ1-2, with 8 bases aligning to TRBD1. This CDR3 has 16 amino acids. The trim removed 6 bases at V and 0 bases at J, leaving 9 bases unmatched. The CDR3 region has the DNA TGTGCCAGCAGCCCGGGACAGGTTTACGCTAACTATGGCTACACCTTC. It specifies CASSPGQVYANYGYTF.

This clonotype was seen more than once but under ten times. The gene calls are TRBV27 and TRBJ1-2; D remains unclear. V dropped 3 bases and J dropped 7 bases, with 15 bases sitting between them. The germline V gene has CDR1 MNHEY and CDR2 SMNVEV (reference sequence). The length of the CDR3 is 14 residues. The CDR3 DNA reads TGTGCCAGCAGTTTGGGTGGGAGATTCAGTGGCTACACCTTC. It encodes CASSLGGRFSGYTF.

The rearrangement uses TRBV25-1 and TRBJ2-5, with 9 bases lining up with TRBD1. The CDR3 runs to 15 residues. The trim removed 5 bases at V and 5 bases at J, leaving 9 bases unmatched. Germline assignment: CDR1 MGHDK and CDR2 SYGVNS. The CDR3 region has the DNA TGTGCCAGCAGTATTATGTACAGGGGGCGGGAGACCCAGTACTTC. This gives the protein CASSIMYRGRETQYF.

There are a few counts of this clonotype. One end of the junction fails to match germline, which may point to a read error. The chain has TRBV5-1 and TRBJ2-5, with TRBD1 matching 7 bases. CDR3 length: 14 amino acids. In germline, CDR1 is SGHRS, CDR2 YFSETQ. The CDR3 spells CASSLTGIQETQYF. The CDR3 nucleotides are TGTGCCAGCAGCTTGACAGGGATCCAAGAGACCCAGTACTTC.

This clonotype turned up a few times. V gene TRBV4-1 combines with J gene TRBJ2-2, with 10 bases matching TRBD2. Germline values: CDR1 MGHRA, CDR2 YSYEKL. The junction had 6 bases not matched to a gene; V was cut back by 7 bases and J by 1 base. CDR3 length: 16 residues. The CDR3 loop is CASNDRTSGNTGELFF. The CDR3 coding sequence is TGCGCCAGCAACGATAGGACTAGCGGGAACACCGGGGAGCTGTTTTTT.

This clonotype was seen just once. The rearrangement uses TRBV5-1 and TRBJ1-1; no clear D. Germline lookup yields CDR1 SGHRS and CDR2 YFSETQ. The CDR3 length is 15 residues. V lost 4 bases to trimming and J lost 0 bases, with 13 bases between them. CDR3 bases: TGCGCCAGCAGCATTACTGACGGAGTGAACACTGAAGCTTTCTTT. Translating it yields CASSITDGVNTEAFF.

The rearrangement joins TRBV7-2 to TRBJ2-7, with a possible D match to TRBD1 (5 bases). Germline V gene sequence: CDR1 SGHTA, CDR2 FQGNSA. This CDR3 spans 11 amino acids. The V gene lost 1 base and the J gene lost 12 bases, with 10 bases spanning the gap. The CDR3 bases are TGTGCCAGCAGCTTAGTGACAGAACGGTACTTC. Encoded protein: CASSLVTERYF.

This sequence joins TRBV7-6 and TRBJ2-5; D might be TRBD1 (5 bases). CDR3 length equals 15 residues. The V end lost 2 bases, the J end lost 9 bases, and 19 bases lay between the germline ends. Looked up from germline, CDR1 is SGHVS and CDR2 is FNYEAQ. The CDR3 DNA follows: TGTGCCAGCAGCTTAACCACGGACATCCCGGTCGCCCAGTACTTC. Its translation: CASSLTTDIPVAQYF.

The chain uses TRBV15 and TRBJ2-5; 12 bases line up with TRBD2. Germline lookup yields CDR1 LNHNV and CDR2 YYDKDF (reference sequence). V lost 4 bases, J lost 5 bases, and 5 bases stayed unmatched. CDR3 size: 15 residues. The CDR3 DNA reads as TGTGCCACCAGCAAACTAGCGGGGGGTCGGGAGACCCAGTACTTC. Residues: CATSKLAGGRETQYF.

This clonotype turned up a few times. Written as DNA, the CDR3 is TGCAGCGTTTGGGAACGAAATTTGGAGCAGTTCTTC. Its protein product is CSVWERNLEQFF. The J gene is TRBJ2-1, the V gene TRBV29-1; D uncertain. The V gene's germline CDR1 is SQVTM and CDR2 ANQGSEA. There are 12 residues in the CDR3. Between the trimmed V and J ends, which lost 5 bases and 10 bases, there was a span of 15 bases.

This clonotype appeared a few times. The V call is TRBV28, the J call TRBJ2-1; TRBD2 matches 13 bases. The CDR3 contains 16 residues. V lost 5 bases, J lost 7 bases, and 8 bases stayed unmatched. Germline CDR1 MDHEN, CDR2 SYDVKM. The CDR3 coding sequence is TGTGCCAGCAGTCCGGCCGGGACTAGCGGGATGAATGAGCAGTTCTTC. Its protein is CASSPAGTSGMNEQFF.

The rearrangement uses TRBV7-2 and TRBJ2-7; 8 bases align to TRBD2. J gave up 2 bases and V 5 bases, and 11 bases lay outside the gene matches. There are 16 residues in the CDR3. The germline V gene has CDR1 SGHTA and CDR2 FQGNSA. The CDR3 coding sequence is TGTGCCAGCAGCATAAGTAGGACTAGCAGGGCCTACGAGCAGTACTTC. This translates into CASSISRTSRAYEQYF.

The CDR3 DNA sequence: TGTGCCAGCAGTTCTTCAGGGGGACGGGCAATCAATCAGCCCCAGCATTTT. This encodes CASSSSGGRAINQPQHF. The chain joins TRBV6-5 to TRBJ1-5, with 7 bases fitting TRBD1. J was trimmed by 3 bases and V by 4 bases; bases with no gene match: 12. The length of the CDR3 is 17 residues. Per germline, CDR1 MNHEY and CDR2 SVGAGI.

This rearrangement joins TRBV6-6 to TRBJ2-1; D perhaps matches TRBD1 (6 bases). The CDR3 extends over 13 amino acids. The V end lost 4 bases, the J end lost 5 bases, and 9 bases lay between the germline ends. In germline, CDR1 is MNHNY, CDR2 SVGAGI (reference sequence). This chain's CDR3 is CASSSDRNNEQFF. The CDR3 DNA reads TGTGCCAGCAGTTCGGACAGAAACAATGAGCAGTTCTTC.

This clonotype was seen only a few times. The chain combines TRBV5-1 with TRBJ2-7; D might be TRBD1 or TRBD2, each matching 5 bases. The V end was cut by 4 bases, the J end by 5 bases, with 16 bases between. From germline, CDR1 is SGHRS and CDR2 YFSETQ. The CDR3 is made up of 14 amino acids. The CDR3 is CASSGGAGYDEQYF. The CDR3 DNA reads as TGCGCCAGCAGCGGAGGAGCAGGGTATGACGAGCAGTACTTC.

The J gene is TRBJ2-7, the V gene TRBV4-1; maybe TRBD2 (6 bases). V was clipped by 0 bases and J by 3 bases, with 15 bases between them. This CDR3 region has 16 residues. Germline CDR1 reads MGHRA; CDR2 reads YSYEKL. The CDR3: CASSQDWRGNFYEQYF. The CDR3 nucleotides are TGCGCCAGCAGCCAAGATTGGCGGGGAAACTTCTACGAGCAGTACTTC.